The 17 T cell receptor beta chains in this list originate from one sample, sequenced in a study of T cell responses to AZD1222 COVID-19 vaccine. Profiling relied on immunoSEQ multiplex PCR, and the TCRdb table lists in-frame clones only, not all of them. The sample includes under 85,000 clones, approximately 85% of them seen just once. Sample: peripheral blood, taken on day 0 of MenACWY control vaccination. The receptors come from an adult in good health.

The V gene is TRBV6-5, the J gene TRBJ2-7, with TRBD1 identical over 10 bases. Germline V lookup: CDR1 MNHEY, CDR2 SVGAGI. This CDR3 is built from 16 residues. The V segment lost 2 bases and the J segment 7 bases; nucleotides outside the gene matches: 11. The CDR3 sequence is CASSYVMTGGALEQYF. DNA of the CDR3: TGTGCCAGCAGTTACGTTATGACAGGGGGCGCTTTAGAGCAGTACTTC.

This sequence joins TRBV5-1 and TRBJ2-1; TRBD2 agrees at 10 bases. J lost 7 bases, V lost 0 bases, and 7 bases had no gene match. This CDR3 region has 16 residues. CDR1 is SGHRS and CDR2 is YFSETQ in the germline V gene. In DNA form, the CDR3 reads TGCGCCAGCAGCTTGGCCGTAGCGGGGGGCCGAAATGAGCAGTTCTTC. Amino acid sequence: CASSLAVAGGRNEQFF.

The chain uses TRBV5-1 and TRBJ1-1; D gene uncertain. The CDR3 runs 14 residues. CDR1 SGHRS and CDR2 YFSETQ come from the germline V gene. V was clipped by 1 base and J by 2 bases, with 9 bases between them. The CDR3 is CASSLYLSNTEAFF. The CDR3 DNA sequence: TGCGCCAGCAGCTTGTACCTAAGCAACACTGAAGCTTTCTTT. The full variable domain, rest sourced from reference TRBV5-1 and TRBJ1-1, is KAGVTQTPRYLIKTRGQQVTLSCSPISGHRSVSWYQQTPGQGLQFLFEYFSETQRNKGNFPGRFSGRQFSNSRSEMNVSTLELGDSALYLCASSLYLSNTEAFFGQGTRLTVV.

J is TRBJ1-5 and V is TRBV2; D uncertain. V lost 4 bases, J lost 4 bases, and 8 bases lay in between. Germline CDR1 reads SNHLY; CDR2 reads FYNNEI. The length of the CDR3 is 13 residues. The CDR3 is CASSAGPNQPQHF. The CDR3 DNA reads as TGTGCCAGCAGTGCGGGTCCGAATCAGCCCCAGCATTTT.

Here the CDR3 reads CASTNKGGSTIYF. The CDR3 nucleotides are TGTGCCAGCACAAATAAGGGGGGTAGCACCATATATTTT. The V gene is TRBV12-3 or TRBV12-4, the J gene TRBJ1-3; D might be TRBD1 (6 bases). Trimming pared 7 bases from V and 9 bases from J, leaving 16 bases between. CDR3 length: 13 residues.

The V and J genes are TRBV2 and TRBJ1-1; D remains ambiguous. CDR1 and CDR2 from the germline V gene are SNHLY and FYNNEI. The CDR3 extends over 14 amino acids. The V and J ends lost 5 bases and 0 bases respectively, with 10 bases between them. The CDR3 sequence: CASSSTPLNTEAFF. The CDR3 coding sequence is TGTGCCAGCAGTTCTACACCGCTGAACACTGAAGCTTTCTTT. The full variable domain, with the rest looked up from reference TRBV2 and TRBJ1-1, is EPEVTQTPSHQVTQMGQEVILRCVPISNHLYFYWYRQILGQKVEFLVSFYNNEISEKSEIFDDQFSVERPDGSNFTLKIRSTKLEDSAMYFCASSSTPLNTEAFFGQGTRLTVV.

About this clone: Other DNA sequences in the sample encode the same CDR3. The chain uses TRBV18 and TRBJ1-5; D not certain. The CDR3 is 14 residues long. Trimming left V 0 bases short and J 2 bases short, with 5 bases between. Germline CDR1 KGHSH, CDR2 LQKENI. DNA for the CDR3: TGTGCCAGCTCACCACCAGAGGGCAATCAGCCCCAGCATTTT. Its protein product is CASSPPEGNQPQHF.

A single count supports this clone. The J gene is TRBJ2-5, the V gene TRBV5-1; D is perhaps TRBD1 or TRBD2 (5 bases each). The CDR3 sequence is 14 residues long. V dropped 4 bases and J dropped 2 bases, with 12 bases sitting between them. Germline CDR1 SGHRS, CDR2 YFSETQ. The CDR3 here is CASSPEGPQETQYF. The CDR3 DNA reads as TGCGCCAGCAGCCCCGAGGGGCCGCAAGAGACCCAGTACTTC.

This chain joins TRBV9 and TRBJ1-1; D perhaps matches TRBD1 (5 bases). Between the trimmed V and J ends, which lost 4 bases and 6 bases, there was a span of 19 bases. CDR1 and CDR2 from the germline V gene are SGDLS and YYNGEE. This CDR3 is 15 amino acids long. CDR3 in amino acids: CASSTGPHHRAEAFF. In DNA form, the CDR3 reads TGTGCCAGCAGCACAGGACCCCATCATCGGGCTGAAGCTTTCTTT.

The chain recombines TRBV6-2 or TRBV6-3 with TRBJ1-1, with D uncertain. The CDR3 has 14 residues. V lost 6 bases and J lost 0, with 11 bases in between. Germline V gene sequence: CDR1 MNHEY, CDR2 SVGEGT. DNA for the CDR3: TGTGCCAGCAGCCCTGGATTAATGAACACTGAAGCTTTCTTT. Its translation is CASSPGLMNTEAFF.

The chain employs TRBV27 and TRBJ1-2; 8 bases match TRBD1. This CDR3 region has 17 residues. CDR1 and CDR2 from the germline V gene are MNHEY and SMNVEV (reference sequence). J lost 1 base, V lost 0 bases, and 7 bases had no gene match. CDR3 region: CASSLSWRTGLNYGYTF. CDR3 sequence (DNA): TGTGCCAGCAGTTTATCCTGGCGGACAGGGCTTAACTATGGCTACACCTTC.

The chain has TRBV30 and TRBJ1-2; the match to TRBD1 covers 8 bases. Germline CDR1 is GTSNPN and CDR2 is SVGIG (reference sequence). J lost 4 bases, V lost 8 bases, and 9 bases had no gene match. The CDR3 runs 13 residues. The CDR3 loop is CAALTGDGYGYTF. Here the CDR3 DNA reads TGTGCCGCCTTGACAGGGGACGGCTATGGCTACACCTTC.

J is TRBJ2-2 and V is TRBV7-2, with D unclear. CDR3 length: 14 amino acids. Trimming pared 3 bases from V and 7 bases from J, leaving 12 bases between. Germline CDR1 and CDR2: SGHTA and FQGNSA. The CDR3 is CASSFNRVVGELFF. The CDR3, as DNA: TGTGCCAGCAGCTTCAATCGGGTTGTCGGGGAGCTGTTTTTT.

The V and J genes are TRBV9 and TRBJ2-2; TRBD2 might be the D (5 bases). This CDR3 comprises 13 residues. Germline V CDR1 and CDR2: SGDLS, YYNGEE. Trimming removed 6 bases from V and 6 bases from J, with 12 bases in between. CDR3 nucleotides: TGTGCCAGCACCCCTTGGGGAGCCGGGGAGCTGTTTTTT. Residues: CASTPWGAGELFF.

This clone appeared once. Here the CDR3 DNA reads TGTGCCAGCAGCTCCAGGCATACGCAGTATTTT. It codes for CASSSRHTQYF. This chain links TRBV11-3 with TRBJ2-3; D gene unclear. In germline, CDR1 is SGHNT, CDR2 YENEEA. Trimming stripped 4 bases from V and 7 bases from J, with 6 bases between. CDR3 length: 11 amino acids.

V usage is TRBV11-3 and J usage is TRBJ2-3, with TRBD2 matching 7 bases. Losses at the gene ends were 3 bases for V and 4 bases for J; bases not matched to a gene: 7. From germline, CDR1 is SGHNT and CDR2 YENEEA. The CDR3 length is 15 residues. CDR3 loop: CASSLETGGSDTQYF. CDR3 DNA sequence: TGTGCCAGCAGCTTGGAGACGGGAGGCTCAGATACGCAGTATTTT.

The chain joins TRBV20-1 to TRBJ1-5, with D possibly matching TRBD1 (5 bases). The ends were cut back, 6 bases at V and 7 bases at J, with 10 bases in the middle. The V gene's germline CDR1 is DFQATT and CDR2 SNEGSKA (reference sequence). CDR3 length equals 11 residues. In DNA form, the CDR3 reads TGCAGTGCCTCAGGGTCACAGCCCCAGCATTTT. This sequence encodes CSASGSQPQHF.